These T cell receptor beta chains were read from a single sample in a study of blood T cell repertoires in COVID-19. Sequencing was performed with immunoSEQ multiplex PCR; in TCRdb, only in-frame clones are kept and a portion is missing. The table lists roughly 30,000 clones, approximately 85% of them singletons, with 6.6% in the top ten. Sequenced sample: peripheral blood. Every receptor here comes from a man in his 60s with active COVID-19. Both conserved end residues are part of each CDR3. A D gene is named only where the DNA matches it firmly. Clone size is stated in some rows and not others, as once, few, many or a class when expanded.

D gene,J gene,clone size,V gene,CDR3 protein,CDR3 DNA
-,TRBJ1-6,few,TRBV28,CATSGSSYNSPLHF,TGTGCCACCTCAGGCAGCTCCTATAATTCACCCCTCCACTTT
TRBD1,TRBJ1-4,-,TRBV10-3,CAISRQGANEKLFF,TGTGCCATCAGCAGACAGGGGGCTAATGAAAAACTGTTTTTT
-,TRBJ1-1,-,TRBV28,CASRRGGANTEAFF,TGTGCCAGCAGGAGAGGCGGGGCGAACACTGAAGCTTTCTTT
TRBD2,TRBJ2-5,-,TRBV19,CASSMARTSSETQYF,TGTGCCAGTAGTATGGCCCGGACTAGCTCTGAGACCCAGTACTTC
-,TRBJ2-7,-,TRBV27,CASRRRDSVGQQYF,TGTGCCAGCCGCCGCCGGGACTCCGTGGGTCAGCAGTACTTC
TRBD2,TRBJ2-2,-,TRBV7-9,CASSFSGRAGIGELFF,TGTGCCAGCAGCTTTAGCGGGAGGGCCGGAATCGGGGAGCTGTTTTTT
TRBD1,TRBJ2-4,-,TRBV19,CASKGTAVNIQYF,TGTGCCAGTAAGGGGACAGCAGTAAACATTCAGTACTTC
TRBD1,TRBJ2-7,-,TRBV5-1,CASSSGQSYEQYF,TGCGCCAGCAGCTCGGGACAGAGCTACGAGCAGTACTTC
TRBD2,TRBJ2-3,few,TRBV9,CASSVGAGEGSDTQYF,TGTGCCAGCAGCGTAGGGGCGGGAGAAGGATCAGATACGCAGTATTTT
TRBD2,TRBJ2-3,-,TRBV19,CASSTSGSTDTQYF,TGTGCCAGTAGTACAAGCGGGAGTACAGATACGCAGTATTTT
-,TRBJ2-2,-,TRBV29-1,CSAVKGVWDTGELFF,TGCAGCGCCGTGAAGGGGGTGTGGGACACCGGGGAGCTGTTTTTT
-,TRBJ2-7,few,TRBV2,CASSGEPYEQYF,TGTGCCAGCAGCGGGGAACCCTACGAGCAGTACTTC
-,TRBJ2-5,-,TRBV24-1,CATSDYRDYQETQYF,TGTGCCACCAGTGATTACCGGGACTACCAAGAGACCCAGTACTTC
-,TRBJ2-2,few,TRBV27,CASSLRQGYGVAGELFF,TGTGCCAGCAGTTTGAGGCAGGGGTATGGTGTAGCCGGGGAGCTGTTTTTT
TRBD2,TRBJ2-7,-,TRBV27,CASSSSGYEQYF,TGTGCCAGCAGTTCTAGCGGATACGAGCAGTACTTC
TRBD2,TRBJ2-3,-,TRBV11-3,CASRATSGSTQYF,TGTGCCAGCAGGGCGACTAGCGGAAGTACGCAGTATTTT
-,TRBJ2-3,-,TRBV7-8,CASSFVRTDTQYF,TGTGCCAGCAGCTTTGTTAGAACAGATACGCAGTATTTT
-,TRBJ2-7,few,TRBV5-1,CASSLAGDEQYF,TGCGCCAGCAGCTTGGCCGGGGACGAGCAGTACTTC
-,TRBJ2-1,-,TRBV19,CASSMGHFNEQFF,TGTGCCAGTAGTATGGGACACTTCAATGAGCAGTTCTTC
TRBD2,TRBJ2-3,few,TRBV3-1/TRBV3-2,CASSPLTSGSGDTQYF,TGTGCCAGCAGCCCCTTAACTAGCGGGAGTGGGGATACGCAGTATTTT
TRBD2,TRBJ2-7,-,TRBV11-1,CASSSPQLAGIYEQYF,TGTGCCAGCAGCTCCCCCCAACTAGCGGGGATTTACGAGCAGTACTTC
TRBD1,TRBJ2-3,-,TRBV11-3,CASSLGRDRVDTQYF,TGTGCCAGCAGCTTAGGCCGGGACAGGGTAGATACGCAGTATTTT
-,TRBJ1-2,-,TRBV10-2,CASSLDSYGYTF,TGCGCCAGCAGTCTTGACAGCTATGGCTACACCTTC
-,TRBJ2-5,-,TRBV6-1,CASSEALGPRSWETQYF,TGTGCCAGCAGTGAAGCGCTTGGTCCTAGATCATGGGAGACCCAGTACTTC
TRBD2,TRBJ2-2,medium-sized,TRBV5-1,CASSRLRQNGSGRYHGELFF,TGCGCCAGCAGCCGCCTTAGGCAAAATGGTAGCGGGAGATATCACGGGGAGCTGTTTTTT
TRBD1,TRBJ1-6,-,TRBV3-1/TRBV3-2,CASSPNTGADSPLHF,TGTGCCAGCAGCCCGAACACAGGGGCTGACTCACCCCTCCACTTT
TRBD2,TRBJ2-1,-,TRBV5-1,CASSYYPGTSGSGVEQFF,TGCGCCAGCAGCTATTACCCCGGGACTAGCGGGAGTGGGGTTGAGCAGTTCTTC
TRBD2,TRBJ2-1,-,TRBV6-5,CASSPGTSGTYEQFF,TGTGCCAGCAGTCCCGGGACTAGCGGGACCTATGAGCAGTTCTTC
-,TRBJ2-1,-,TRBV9,CASSPTLSSYNEQFF,TGTGCCAGCAGCCCGACTTTAAGCTCCTACAATGAGCAGTTCTTC
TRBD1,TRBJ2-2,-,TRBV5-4,CASSFTGGNTGELFF,TGTGCCAGCAGCTTTACAGGGGGAAACACCGGGGAGCTGTTTTTT
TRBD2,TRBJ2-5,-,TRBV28,CASSLAGGDQETQYF,TGTGCCAGCAGTTTAGCCGGGGGGGATCAAGAGACCCAGTACTTC
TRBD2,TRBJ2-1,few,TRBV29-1,CSVLPGLAGQFPSSSYNEQFF,TGCAGCGTTTTACCCGGACTAGCGGGACAGTTTCCATCGAGCTCCTACAATGAGCAGTTCTTC
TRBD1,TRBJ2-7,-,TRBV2,CASGQGSGYEQYF,TGTGCCAGCGGACAGGGGAGTGGGTACGAGCAGTACTTC
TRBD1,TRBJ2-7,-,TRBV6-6,CASSWGQGPTEYF,TGTGCCAGCAGTTGGGGACAGGGCCCGACGGAATACTTC
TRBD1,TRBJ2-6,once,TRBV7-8,CASSPGQGGSGANVLTF,TGTGCCAGCAGCCCGGGACAGGGCGGGTCTGGGGCCAACGTCCTGACTTTC
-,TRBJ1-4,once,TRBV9,CASSSERGINEKLFF,TGTGCCAGCAGCTCAGAACGAGGTATTAATGAAAAACTGTTTTTT
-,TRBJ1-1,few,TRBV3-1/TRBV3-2,CASSRGARRNTEAFF,TGTGCCAGCAGCCGCGGTGCCCGTCGGAACACTGAAGCTTTCTTT
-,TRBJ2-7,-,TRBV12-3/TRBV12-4,CASSNGYEQYF,TGTGCCAGCAGTAACGGGTACGAGCAGTACTTC
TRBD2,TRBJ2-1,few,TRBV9,CASSPFGLAGGSYNEQFF,TGTGCCAGCAGCCCATTCGGACTAGCGGGAGGCTCCTACAATGAGCAGTTCTTC
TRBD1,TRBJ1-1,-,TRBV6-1,CASREGGQGAVRFF,TGTGCCAGCAGAGAAGGGGGACAGGGAGCGGTGAGGTTCTTT
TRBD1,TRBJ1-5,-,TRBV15,CATSTGTVPLRHF,TGTGCCACCAGCACTGGGACAGTCCCTCTCAGGCATTTT
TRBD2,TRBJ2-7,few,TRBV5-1,CASSLSGRVNEQYF,TGCGCCAGCAGCTTAAGCGGGAGGGTGAACGAGCAGTACTTC
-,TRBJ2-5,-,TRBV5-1,CASSLAVGETQYF,TGCGCCAGCAGCTTGGCCGTCGGGGAGACCCAGTACTTC
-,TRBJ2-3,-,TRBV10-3,CAIRGTALSTDTQYF,TGTGCCATCAGGGGGACTGCCCTTAGCACAGATACGCAGTATTTT
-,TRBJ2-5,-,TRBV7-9,CASSPPPRGYQETQYF,TGTGCCAGCAGCCCACCTCCTCGCGGGTACCAAGAGACCCAGTACTTC
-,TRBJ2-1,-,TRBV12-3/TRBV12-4,CASSLVGNEQFF,TGTGCCAGCAGTTTAGTCGGCAATGAGCAGTTCTTC
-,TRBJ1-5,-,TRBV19,CASSHTGTYSNQPQHF,TGTGCCAGTAGCCATACAGGAACCTATAGCAATCAGCCCCAGCATTTT
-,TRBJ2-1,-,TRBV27,CASSPGQLFGNEQFF,TGTGCCAGCAGCCCCGGACAGCTCTTTGGCAATGAGCAGTTCTTC
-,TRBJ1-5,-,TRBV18,CASSPRRQLSNQPQHF,TGTGCCAGCTCCCCCAGGCGACAGCTTAGCAATCAGCCCCAGCATTTT
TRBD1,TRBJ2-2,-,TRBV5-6,CASSRGPGNTGELFF,TGTGCCAGCAGCAGGGGGCCGGGGAACACCGGGGAGCTGTTTTTT
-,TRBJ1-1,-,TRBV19,CASSIRGAGALNTEAFF,TGTGCCAGTAGTATTCGGGGGGCAGGGGCTTTGAACACTGAAGCTTTCTTT
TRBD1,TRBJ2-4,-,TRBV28,CASTQGQNLAKNIQYF,TGTGCCAGCACCCAGGGACAGAATCTAGCCAAAAACATTCAGTACTTC
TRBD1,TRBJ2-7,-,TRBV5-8,CASSPDRGSEQYF,TGTGCCAGCAGCCCGGACAGGGGTAGCGAGCAGTACTTC
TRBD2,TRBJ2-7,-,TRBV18,CASSSVTSGPYEQYF,TGTGCCAGCTCAAGTGTCACTAGCGGGCCTTACGAGCAGTACTTC